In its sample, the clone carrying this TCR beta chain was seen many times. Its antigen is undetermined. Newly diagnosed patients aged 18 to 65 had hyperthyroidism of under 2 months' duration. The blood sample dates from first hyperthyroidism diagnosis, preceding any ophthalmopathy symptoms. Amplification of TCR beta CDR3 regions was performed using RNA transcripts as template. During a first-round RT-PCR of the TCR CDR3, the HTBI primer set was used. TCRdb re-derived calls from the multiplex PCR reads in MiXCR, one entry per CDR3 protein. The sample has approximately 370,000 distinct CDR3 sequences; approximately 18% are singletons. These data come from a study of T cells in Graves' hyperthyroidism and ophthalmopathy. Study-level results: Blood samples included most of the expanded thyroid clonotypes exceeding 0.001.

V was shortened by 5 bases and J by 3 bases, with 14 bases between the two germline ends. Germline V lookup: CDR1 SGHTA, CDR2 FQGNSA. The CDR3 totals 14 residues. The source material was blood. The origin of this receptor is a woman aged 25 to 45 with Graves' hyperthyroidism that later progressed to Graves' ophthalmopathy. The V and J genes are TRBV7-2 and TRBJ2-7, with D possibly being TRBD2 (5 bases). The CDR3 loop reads CASSQNSAGYEQYF. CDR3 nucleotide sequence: TGTGCCAGCAGCCAAAATAGCGCTGGCTACGAGCAGTACTTC.